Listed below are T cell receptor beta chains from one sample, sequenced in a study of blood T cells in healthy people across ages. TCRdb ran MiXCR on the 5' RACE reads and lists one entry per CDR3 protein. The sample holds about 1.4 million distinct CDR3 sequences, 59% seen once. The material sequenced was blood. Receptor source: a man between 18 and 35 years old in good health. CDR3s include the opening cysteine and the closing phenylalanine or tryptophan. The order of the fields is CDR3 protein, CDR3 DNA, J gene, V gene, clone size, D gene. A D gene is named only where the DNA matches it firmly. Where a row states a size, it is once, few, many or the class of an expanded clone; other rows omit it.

cdr3_aa: CASSLGGQAVNYGYTF; cdr3_nt: TGTGCCAGCAGCTTGGGGGGACAGGCCGTTAACTATGGCTACACCTTC; j_call: TRBJ1-2; v_call: TRBV7-2; clone_size: .; d_call: TRBD1
cdr3_aa: CASSLEGSSRRASETQYF; cdr3_nt: TGTGCCAGCAGCTTAGAAGGGTCTAGCAGGAGGGCCTCGGAGACCCAGTACTTC; j_call: TRBJ2-5; v_call: TRBV7-7; clone_size: .; d_call: .
cdr3_aa: CASSSGTGVHEQYF; cdr3_nt: TGTGCCAGCAGTTCCGGGACAGGGGTCCACGAGCAGTACTTC; j_call: TRBJ2-7; v_call: TRBV6-2/TRBV6-3; clone_size: .; d_call: TRBD1
cdr3_aa: CASSSIAGAYEQYF; cdr3_nt: TGTGCCAGCAGCTCCATAGCGGGGGCTTACGAGCAGTACTTC; j_call: TRBJ2-7; v_call: TRBV5-6; clone_size: .; d_call: TRBD2
cdr3_aa: CASSSDRNSGGSYEQYF; cdr3_nt: TGTGCCAGCAGCTCCGACCGAAATAGCGGGGGCTCCTACGAGCAGTACTTC; j_call: TRBJ2-7; v_call: TRBV7-6; clone_size: .; d_call: TRBD2
cdr3_aa: CASSLSGTGTGELFF; cdr3_nt: TGTGCCAGCTCACTTTCCGGGACAGGCACCGGGGAGCTGTTTTTT; j_call: TRBJ2-2; v_call: TRBV18; clone_size: .; d_call: TRBD1
cdr3_aa: CASSQEGSTDEQFF; cdr3_nt: TGTGCCAGCAGCCAAGAAGGCAGCACCGATGAGCAGTTCTTC; j_call: TRBJ2-1; v_call: TRBV4-2; clone_size: few; d_call: .
cdr3_aa: CASSQESRANEQFF; cdr3_nt: TGCGCCAGCAGCCAAGAAAGCCGCGCAAATGAGCAGTTCTTC; j_call: TRBJ2-1; v_call: TRBV4-3; clone_size: .; d_call: .
cdr3_aa: CASSMTGNNSPLHF; cdr3_nt: TGTGCCAGCAGTATGACAGGGAATAATTCACCCCTCCACTTT; j_call: TRBJ1-6; v_call: TRBV7-9; clone_size: .; d_call: TRBD1
cdr3_aa: CASSLVDSGDYSNQPQHF; cdr3_nt: TGTGCCAGCAGCTTAGTCGATTCAGGGGACTATAGCAATCAGCCCCAGCATTTT; j_call: TRBJ1-5; v_call: TRBV7-2; clone_size: .; d_call: .
cdr3_aa: CASSQVSSEQYF; cdr3_nt: TGTGCCAGCAGCCAAGTTAGTAGTGAGCAGTACTTC; j_call: TRBJ2-7; v_call: TRBV14; clone_size: .; d_call: .
cdr3_aa: CASSFGDRAYEQYF; cdr3_nt: TGTGCCAGCAGTTTTGGGGACAGGGCCTACGAGCAGTACTTC; j_call: TRBJ2-7; v_call: TRBV27; clone_size: .; d_call: TRBD1
cdr3_aa: CASSLESRAKNIQYF; cdr3_nt: TGTGCCAGCAGCTTAGAGTCCAGAGCCAAAAACATTCAGTACTTC; j_call: TRBJ2-4; v_call: TRBV7-2; clone_size: few; d_call: .
cdr3_aa: CASSPGRGGTEAFF; cdr3_nt: TGTGCCAGCAGCCCGGGACGGGGAGGCACTGAAGCTTTCTTT; j_call: TRBJ1-1; v_call: TRBV6-5; clone_size: .; d_call: .
cdr3_aa: CSAQGQGKPEAFF; cdr3_nt: TGCAGTGCGCAAGGACAGGGCAAACCTGAAGCTTTCTTT; j_call: TRBJ1-1; v_call: TRBV20-1; clone_size: .; d_call: TRBD1
cdr3_aa: CASSLFGTGGVQETQYF; cdr3_nt: TGTGCCAGCAGCTTATTCGGGACAGGGGGCGTACAAGAGACCCAGTACTTC; j_call: TRBJ2-5; v_call: TRBV7-9; clone_size: .; d_call: TRBD1
cdr3_aa: CASTGWGEGNEQYF; cdr3_nt: TGTGCCAGCACGGGCTGGGGGGAGGGCAATGAGCAGTACTTC; j_call: TRBJ2-7; v_call: TRBV28; clone_size: .; d_call: TRBD2
cdr3_aa: CASSEDGDTEAFF; cdr3_nt: TGTGCCAGCAGTGAGGACGGGGACACTGAAGCTTTCTTT; j_call: TRBJ1-1; v_call: TRBV6-1; clone_size: .; d_call: .
cdr3_aa: CASSDTVGRVYGYTF; cdr3_nt: TGTGCCAGCAGCGACACCGTCGGGCGGGTCTATGGCTACACCTTC; j_call: TRBJ1-2; v_call: TRBV6-2/TRBV6-3; clone_size: .; d_call: .
cdr3_aa: CASSQSPPGTTTYEQYF; cdr3_nt: TGTGCTAGCAGTCAATCGCCCCCCGGGACAACAACCTACGAGCAGTACTTC; j_call: TRBJ2-7; v_call: TRBV6-1; clone_size: few; d_call: .
cdr3_aa: CASSFTGTSGLYEQYF; cdr3_nt: TGTGCCAGCAGTTTTACCGGGACTAGCGGACTATACGAGCAGTACTTC; j_call: TRBJ2-7; v_call: TRBV27; clone_size: .; d_call: TRBD2
cdr3_aa: CASSPSEDGYEQYF; cdr3_nt: TGTGCCAGTAGTCCATCTGAGGACGGCTACGAGCAGTACTTC; j_call: TRBJ2-7; v_call: TRBV6-5; clone_size: .; d_call: .
cdr3_aa: CASSLEGSGRGEQFF; cdr3_nt: TGTGCCAGCAGCTTAGAGGGTAGCGGGAGAGGTGAGCAGTTCTTC; j_call: TRBJ2-1; v_call: TRBV7-9; clone_size: once; d_call: TRBD2
cdr3_aa: CASSSGRLLTDTQYF; cdr3_nt: TGTGCCAGCAGTTCTGGTCGGCTACTCACAGATACGCAGTATTTT; j_call: TRBJ2-3; v_call: TRBV12-3/TRBV12-4; clone_size: .; d_call: .
cdr3_aa: CASSPPIHESSYEQYF; cdr3_nt: TGTGCCAGCTCACCACCAATACATGAAAGCTCCTACGAGCAGTACTTC; j_call: TRBJ2-7; v_call: TRBV18; clone_size: many; d_call: .
cdr3_aa: CASSQIGGSGTGELFF; cdr3_nt: TGCGCCAGCAGCCAAATTGGAGGGTCGGGGACCGGGGAGCTGTTTTTT; j_call: TRBJ2-2; v_call: TRBV4-1; clone_size: few; d_call: .
cdr3_aa: CASSRGLAYGEQYF; cdr3_nt: TGTGCCAGCAGCCGAGGACTAGCCTACGGGGAGCAGTACTTC; j_call: TRBJ2-5; v_call: TRBV6-1; clone_size: few; d_call: TRBD2
cdr3_aa: CSVEFSNLGQGKTEAFF; cdr3_nt: TGCAGCGTTGAATTCTCAAATTTGGGACAGGGCAAGACTGAAGCTTTCTTT; j_call: TRBJ1-1; v_call: TRBV29-1; clone_size: .; d_call: TRBD1
cdr3_aa: CSARGLAIEQYF; cdr3_nt: TGCAGTGCAAGAGGGCTAGCAATCGAGCAGTACTTC; j_call: TRBJ2-7; v_call: TRBV20-1; clone_size: .; d_call: .
cdr3_aa: CSAGVRDPPYEQYF; cdr3_nt: TGCAGTGCTGGGGTTAGGGACCCCCCCTACGAGCAGTACTTC; j_call: TRBJ2-7; v_call: TRBV20-1; clone_size: .; d_call: .
cdr3_aa: CSATPNRGTGNTQYF; cdr3_nt: TGCAGTGCGACCCCAAATCGGGGGACGGGAAATACGCAGTATTTT; j_call: TRBJ2-3; v_call: TRBV20-1; clone_size: few; d_call: .
cdr3_aa: CASSASGQGEKLFF; cdr3_nt: TGTGCCAGCAGCGCGAGTGGACAGGGAGAAAAACTGTTTTTT; j_call: TRBJ1-4; v_call: TRBV9; clone_size: .; d_call: TRBD1
cdr3_aa: CSARPGQGYYEQYF; cdr3_nt: TGCAGTGCTAGACCGGGACAGGGATACTACGAGCAGTACTTC; j_call: TRBJ2-7; v_call: TRBV20-1; clone_size: few; d_call: TRBD1
cdr3_aa: CASSLEWERYEQYF; cdr3_nt: TGTGCCAGCAGCTTGGAGTGGGAGCGGTACGAGCAGTACTTC; j_call: TRBJ2-7; v_call: TRBV5-5; clone_size: .; d_call: .
cdr3_aa: CASSLGTGTEAFF; cdr3_nt: TGTGCCAGCAGTTTAGGCACAGGGACTGAAGCTTTCTTT; j_call: TRBJ1-1; v_call: TRBV7-9; clone_size: many; d_call: .
cdr3_aa: CASSQAGGMVNSPLHF; cdr3_nt: TGTGCCAGCAGCCAAGCCGGGGGGATGGTTAATTCACCCCTCCACTTT; j_call: TRBJ1-6; v_call: TRBV4-2; clone_size: .; d_call: .
cdr3_aa: CASSLGRAGGDANTGELFF; cdr3_nt: TGCGCCAGCAGCCTGGGGCGAGCGGGAGGCGATGCGAACACCGGGGAGCTGTTTTTT; j_call: TRBJ2-2; v_call: TRBV5-1; clone_size: once; d_call: TRBD2
cdr3_aa: CASVDGNNEQFF; cdr3_nt: TGTGCCAGCGTTGACGGAAACAATGAGCAGTTCTTC; j_call: TRBJ2-1; v_call: TRBV3-1; clone_size: .; d_call: .
cdr3_aa: CSVSGSNTGELFF; cdr3_nt: TGCAGCGTTTCCGGGTCGAACACCGGGGAGCTGTTTTTT; j_call: TRBJ2-2; v_call: TRBV29-1; clone_size: few; d_call: .
cdr3_aa: CSVNRDRGTDTQYF; cdr3_nt: TGCAGCGTTAACCGGGACAGGGGCACAGATACGCAGTATTTT; j_call: TRBJ2-3; v_call: TRBV29-1; clone_size: few; d_call: TRBD1